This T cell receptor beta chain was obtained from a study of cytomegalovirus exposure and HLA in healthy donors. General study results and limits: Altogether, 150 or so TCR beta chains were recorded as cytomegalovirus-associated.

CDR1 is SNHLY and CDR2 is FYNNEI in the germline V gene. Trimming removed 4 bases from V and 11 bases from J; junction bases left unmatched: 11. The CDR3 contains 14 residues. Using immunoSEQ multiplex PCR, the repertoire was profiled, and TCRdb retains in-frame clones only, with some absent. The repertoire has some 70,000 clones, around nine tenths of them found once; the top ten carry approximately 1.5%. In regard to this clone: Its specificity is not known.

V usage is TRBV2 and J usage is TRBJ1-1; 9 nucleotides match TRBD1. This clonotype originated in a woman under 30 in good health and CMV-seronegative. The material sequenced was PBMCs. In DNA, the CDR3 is TGTGCCAGCAGTGCGGGACAGGGCCAAGGGCTGGCTTTCTTT. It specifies CASSAGQGQGLAFF.